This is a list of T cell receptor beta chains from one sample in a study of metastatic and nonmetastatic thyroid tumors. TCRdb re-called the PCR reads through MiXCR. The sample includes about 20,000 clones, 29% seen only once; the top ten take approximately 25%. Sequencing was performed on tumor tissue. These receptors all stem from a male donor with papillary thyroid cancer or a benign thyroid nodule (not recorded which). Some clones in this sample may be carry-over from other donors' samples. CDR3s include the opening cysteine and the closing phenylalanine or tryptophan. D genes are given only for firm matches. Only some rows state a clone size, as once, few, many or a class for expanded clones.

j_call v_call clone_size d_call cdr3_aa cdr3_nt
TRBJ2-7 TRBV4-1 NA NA CASSQAPGPDEQYF TGCGCCAGCAGCCAAGCTCCGGGGCCGGACGAGCAGTACTTC
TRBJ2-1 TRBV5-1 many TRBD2 CASSLGSGDNEQFF TGCGCCAGCAGCCTGGGTAGCGGGGACAATGAGCAGTTCTTC
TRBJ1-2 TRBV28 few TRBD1 CASSSPATGNYGYTF TGTGCCAGCAGTTCTCCAGCGACAGGGAACTATGGCTACACCTTC
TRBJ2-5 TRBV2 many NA CASSTGPRGETQYF TGTGCCAGCAGCACGGGCCCCCGGGGGGAGACCCAGTACTTC
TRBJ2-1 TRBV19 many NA CASSMGGMSYNEQFF TGTGCCAGTAGTATGGGTGGGATGTCCTACAATGAGCAGTTCTTC
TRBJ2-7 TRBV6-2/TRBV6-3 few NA CASSLPGDSLEQYF TGTGCCAGCAGTTTACCAGGTGATTCTCTGGAGCAGTACTTC
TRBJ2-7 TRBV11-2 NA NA CASSFIQGSYEQYF TGTGCCAGCAGCTTCATACAGGGCTCCTACGAGCAGTACTTT
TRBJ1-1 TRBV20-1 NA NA CSARVFLGNTEAFF TGCAGTGCTAGAGTATTCTTGGGGAACACTGAAGCTTTCTTT
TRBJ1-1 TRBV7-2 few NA CASRTTGLGEAFF TGTGCCAGCAGGACTACAGGGCTAGGGGAAGCTTTCTTT
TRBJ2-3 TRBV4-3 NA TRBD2 CASSQVIGGSPFNF TGCGCCAGCAGCCAAGTAATCGGCGGGAGCCCTTTTAATTTT
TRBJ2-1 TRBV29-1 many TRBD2 CSTWTSGNGDEQFF TGCAGCACTTGGACTAGCGGGAACGGGGATGAGCAGTTCTTC
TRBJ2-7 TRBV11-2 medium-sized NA CASSLGSQTYNYEQYF TGTGCCAGCAGCTTAGGTAGCCAGACATACAACTACGAGCAGTACTTC
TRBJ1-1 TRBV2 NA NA CASKGVENTEAFF TGTGCCAGCAAGGGGGTTGAGAACACTGAAGCTTTCTTT
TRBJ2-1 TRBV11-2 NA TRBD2 CASSRKSGTRYEQFF TGTGCCAGCAGCCGAAAATCCGGGACTAGATATGAGCAGTTCTTC
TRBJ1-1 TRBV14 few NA CASSQAGQRATEAFF TGTGCCAGCAGCCAAGCCGGACAGAGGGCCACTGAAGCTTTCTTT
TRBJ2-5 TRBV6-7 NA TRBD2 CASSASGGRGRETQYF TGTGCCAGCAGTGCCAGCGGGGGGCGGGGACGAGAGACCCAGTACTTC
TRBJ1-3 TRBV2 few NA CASSPGWNSGNTIYF TGTGCCAGCAGCCCAGGATGGAACTCTGGAAACACCATATATTTT
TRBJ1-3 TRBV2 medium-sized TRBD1 CARSTGDSGNTIYF TGTGCCAGGTCTACAGGGGACTCTGGAAACACCATATATTTT
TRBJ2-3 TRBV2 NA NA CASIGGTSTDTQSF TGTGCCAGCATTGGGGGAACTAGCACTGATACGCAGTCTTTT
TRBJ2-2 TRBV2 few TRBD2 CASSPLAGGTGELFF TGTGCCAGCAGTCCACTAGCGGGAGGCACCGGGGAGCTGTTTTTT
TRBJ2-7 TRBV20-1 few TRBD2 CSANQEAGGRLEQYF TGCAGTGCTAACCAGGAGGCGGGGGGGCGGCTCGAGCAGTACTTC
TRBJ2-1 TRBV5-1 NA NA CASSLCSVGKEQFF TGCGCCAGCAGCTTGTGTAGCGTGGGCAAGGAGCAGTTCTTC
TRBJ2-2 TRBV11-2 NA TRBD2 CASIPLAGYTGELFF TGTGCCAGCATTCCCCTAGCGGGGTACACCGGGGAGCTGTTTTTT
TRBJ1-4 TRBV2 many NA CASSNGMGEKLFF TGTGCCAGCAGCAACGGCATGGGGGAAAAACTGTTTTTT
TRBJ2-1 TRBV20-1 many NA CSARVRFGNEQFF TGCAGTGCTAGAGTACGCTTCGGCAACGAGCAGTTCTTC
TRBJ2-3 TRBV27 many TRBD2 CASKNGGTSTDTQYF TGTGCCAGCAAGAACGGGGGGACTAGCACAGATACGCAGTATTTT
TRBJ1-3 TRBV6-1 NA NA CASSPPTGIGNTIYF TGTGCCAGCAGCCCTCCCACAGGGATTGGAAACACCATATATTTT